This TCR beta chain was recorded in a study of shared clonotypes between healthy human individuals. Findings and limits, study-wide: Estimated clonotype richness was generally higher in naive than memory subsets.

Healthy adults negative for HIV, lacking recent acute infections or vaccinations, served as donors. Assay used: immunoSEQ multiplex PCR; TCRdb lists only in-frame clones, some missing. The sample consists of about 2.5 million clones, about nine tenths of them appearing once. Concerning this clone itself: Its antigen is undetermined.

Material: naive CD4+ T cells from PBMCs. As for subset: CD45RA+ positively selected. This receptor was obtained from a man between 18 and 35 years old in good health. Some clones in this sample may be carry-over from other donors' samples.

CDR3 coding DNA: TGTGCCAGCAGCTTAGTTAGTCTCCCGGGGACAGGGCAAGAGACCCAGTACTTC. Its translation is CASSLVSLPGTGQETQYF. The chain has TRBV7-2 and TRBJ2-5, with 9 bases lining up with TRBD1. Germline trimming cut 1 base from V and 2 bases from J; bases unmatched to any gene: 11. This CDR3 contains 18 residues. Per germline, CDR1 SGHTA and CDR2 FQGNSA.